The clone carrying this TCR beta chain was counted at least ten times. The antigen is unknown. This sample is drawn from a study of T-cell reconstitution after alpha-beta-depleted transplantation in children. Overall study results and limits: T-cell counts and diversity at one year following transplant were attributed mainly to newly produced T cells. About two months after transplant, alpha-beta T cells reportedly came from several hundred expanded graft clones.

Researchers prepared the TCRbeta library using unique molecular identifiers, the study reports. TCRdb reprocessed the PCR reads via MiXCR and lists one record per CDR3 protein. The sample includes about 460,000 distinct CDR3 sequences, roughly a tenth of them seen just once. V lost 7 bases to trimming and J lost 0 bases, with 13 bases between them. The length of the CDR3 is 13 residues. Germline-derived CDR1 and CDR2 are SQVTM and ANQGSEA. The genes are TRBV29-1 and TRBJ2-7; D gene uncertain. The receptor was isolated from a child aged 2 to 9 with inherited bone marrow failure, due to receive a stem cell transplant. Specimen: PBMCs, collected before TCRalphabeta/CD19-depleted stem cell transplant. In DNA, the CDR3 is TGCAGCGCCCTGGACGGACGCTCCTACGAGCAGTACTTC. Protein: CSALDGRSYEQYF.